These T cell receptor beta chains were read from a single sample in a study of T cells in Graves' hyperthyroidism and ophthalmopathy. A single record per CDR3 protein comes from TCRdb applying MiXCR to the multiplex PCR reads. Of 400,000 to 500,000 distinct CDR3 sequences listed, approximately 14% are singletons. Sequences were obtained from blood. Source of these receptors: a woman between 18 and 29 years old with Graves' hyperthyroidism. Both conserved end residues are part of each CDR3. The D gene is left open where the match is weak. The size entry is marked missing in some rows and otherwise reads once, few, many or a size class.

D gene: .
V gene: TRBV29-1
clone size: many
J gene: TRBJ2-3
CDR3 protein: CSVEGGSFTDTQYF
CDR3 DNA: TGCAGCGTTGAAGGCGGCAGCTTCACAGATACGCAGTATTTT

D gene: .
V gene: TRBV19
clone size: few
J gene: TRBJ2-4
CDR3 protein: CASSPPENIAKNIQYF
CDR3 DNA: TGTGCCAGTAGTCCCCCCGAGAACATAGCCAAAAACATTCAGTACTTC

D gene: TRBD2
V gene: TRBV20-1
clone size: many
J gene: TRBJ2-1
CDR3 protein: CSAFPLVGRGEQFF
CDR3 DNA: TGCAGTGCTTTTCCCCTCGTCGGGAGGGGTGAGCAGTTCTTC

D gene: .
V gene: TRBV7-2
clone size: many
J gene: TRBJ2-5
CDR3 protein: CASSLGGGRRETQYF
CDR3 DNA: TGTGCCAGCAGCTTAGGGGGGGGGCGTAGGGAGACCCAGTACTTC

D gene: TRBD1
V gene: TRBV5-1
clone size: .
J gene: TRBJ2-1
CDR3 protein: CASSFLLRQGAYNEQFF
CDR3 DNA: TGCGCCAGCAGCTTTCTACTAAGGCAGGGGGCCTACAATGAGCAGTTCTTC

D gene: TRBD2
V gene: TRBV30
clone size: many
J gene: TRBJ2-5
CDR3 protein: CAWARGGSKTQYF
CDR3 DNA: TGTGCCTGGGCCCGGGGAGGGTCCAAGACCCAGTACTTC

D gene: .
V gene: TRBV7-2
clone size: .
J gene: TRBJ1-1
CDR3 protein: CASSLEWVGTEAFF
CDR3 DNA: TGTGCCAGCAGCTTGGAGTGGGTGGGGACTGAAGCTTTCTTT

D gene: TRBD1
V gene: TRBV5-6
clone size: few
J gene: TRBJ1-2
CDR3 protein: CASSPYDRGLYGYTF
CDR3 DNA: TGTGCCAGCAGCCCTTACGACAGGGGGCTCTATGGCTACACCTTC

D gene: TRBD2
V gene: TRBV20-1
clone size: .
J gene: TRBJ2-7
CDR3 protein: CSAPPPGLAGAYEQYF
CDR3 DNA: TGCAGTGCTCCCCCACCGGGACTAGCGGGAGCCTACGAGCAGTACTTC

D gene: .
V gene: TRBV12-3/TRBV12-4
clone size: .
J gene: TRBJ1-1
CDR3 protein: CASSFTQCGGTEAFF
CDR3 DNA: TGTGCCAGCAGTTTCACGCAGTGTGGCGGTACTGAAGCTTTCTTT

D gene: .
V gene: TRBV6-5
clone size: many
J gene: TRBJ1-6
CDR3 protein: CASSYSKVRGSPLHF
CDR3 DNA: TGTGCCAGCAGTTACTCGAAGGTCCGGGGATCACCCCTCCACTTT

D gene: .
V gene: TRBV20-1
clone size: many
J gene: TRBJ1-1
CDR3 protein: CSARVLGTEAFF
CDR3 DNA: TGCAGTGCTAGAGTTCTGGGGACTGAAGCTTTCTTT

D gene: .
V gene: TRBV11-1
clone size: many
J gene: TRBJ1-1
CDR3 protein: CASSATGTTEAFF
CDR3 DNA: TGTGCCAGCAGCGCGACAGGAACCACTGAAGCTTTCTTT

D gene: .
V gene: TRBV20-1
clone size: .
J gene: TRBJ1-1
CDR3 protein: CSASHLNTEAFF
CDR3 DNA: TGCAGTGCTAGTCACCTGAACACTGAAGCTTTCTTT

D gene: TRBD1
V gene: TRBV11-2
clone size: once
J gene: TRBJ1-6
CDR3 protein: CASSLILWDRTVNSPLHF
CDR3 DNA: TGTGCCAGCAGCTTAATACTCTGGGACAGGACTGTTAATTCACCCCTCCACTTT

D gene: .
V gene: TRBV19
clone size: few
J gene: TRBJ1-1
CDR3 protein: CASSRGRGTEAFF
CDR3 DNA: TGTGCCAGTAGTCGGGGACGGGGCACTGAAGCTTTCTTT

D gene: TRBD2
V gene: TRBV6-1
clone size: few
J gene: TRBJ2-7
CDR3 protein: CASSWSGRAHEQYF
CDR3 DNA: TGTGCCAGCTCCTGGAGCGGGAGGGCCCACGAGCAGTACTTC

D gene: .
V gene: TRBV24-1
clone size: .
J gene: TRBJ1-5
CDR3 protein: CATSDFGGTSNQPQHF
CDR3 DNA: TGTGCCACCAGTGATTTCGGGGGAACTAGCAATCAGCCCCAGCATTTT